These T cell receptor beta chains were read from a single sample in a study of graft-versus-host responses after intestinal transplantation. The antigens for these receptors are not known. Produced via immunoSEQ multiplex PCR; TCRdb's table is partial and in-frame only. The sample lists approximately 90,000 clones, 85% to 95% occurring once. The sequenced sample was unstimulated CD8+ T cells sorted from spleen or lymph node cells, obtained before transplant. These receptors came from a human donor who was the organ donor for an intestinal transplant. The CDR3 runs from the conserved cysteine through the conserved F or W. Fields, in order: D gene, V gene, J gene, clone size, CDR3 DNA, CDR3 protein. A D gene is named only where the DNA matches it firmly. A row's size may be missing; if present it is once, few, many or a size class.

>.|TRBV5-4|TRBJ2-1|.
TGTGCCAGCAGCTTCACCGGCAATGAGCAGTTCTTC
CASSFTGNEQFF
>TRBD2|TRBV13|TRBJ2-3|.
TGTGCCAGCAGCCCGGGACTAGCGGGCCCCACAGATACGCAGTATTTT
CASSPGLAGPTDTQYF
>.|TRBV19|TRBJ2-7|.
TGTGCCAGTAGTACCCCGGGACATCGCACCTACGAGCAGTACTTC
CASSTPGHRTYEQYF
>TRBD1|TRBV5-6|TRBJ1-1|.
TGTGCCAGCAGCTTGAGGAGGGGGCGACCGGATACTGAAGCTTTCTTT
CASSLRRGRPDTEAFF
>.|TRBV13|TRBJ2-2|.
TGTGCCAGCAGCTTACTCGCAGGGGAGAACACCGGGGAGCTGTTTTTT
CASSLLAGENTGELFF
>TRBD1|TRBV4-1|TRBJ2-7|.
TGCGCCAGCAGCCAAGAAGCAGGGGGCGAGCAGTACTTC
CASSQEAGGEQYF
>TRBD2|TRBV2|TRBJ2-7|.
TGTGCCAGCAGTGAAAAGACTAGCGGGGGGGCTTCCTACGAGCAGTACTTC
CASSEKTSGGASYEQYF
>.|TRBV9|TRBJ1-4|.
TGTGCCAGCAGCGTAGGGGTACAGTCTAATGAAAAACTGTTTTTT
CASSVGVQSNEKLFF
>.|TRBV5-4|TRBJ2-7|.
TGTGCCAGCAGCTTCGGTCGGAGACCCACCTACGAGCAGTACTTC
CASSFGRRPTYEQYF
>TRBD1|TRBV28|TRBJ1-4|.
TGTGCCAGCAGAGTCCCGGGACAGGGTATGGGTGAAAAACTGTTTTTT
CASRVPGQGMGEKLFF
>.|TRBV12-2|TRBJ2-1|.
TGTGCAAGTCGCTTAGCGCTGAATAGCGGGGGGGCTCGGAATGAGCAGTTCTTC
CASRLALNSGGARNEQFF
>.|TRBV28|TRBJ2-5|.
TGTGCCAGCAGCCCCATTGGACCGACTACCCAAGAGACCCAGTACTTC
CASSPIGPTTQETQYF
>.|TRBV15|TRBJ2-1|few
TGTGCCACCAGCGATGAACAGGGAATCTACAATGAGCAGTTCTTC
CATSDEQGIYNEQFF
>.|TRBV5-1|TRBJ2-5|.
TGCGCCAGCAGCTTGTTTGGGGGCAAGGGAGAGACCCAGTACTTC
CASSLFGGKGETQYF
>.|TRBV4-1|TRBJ2-4|.
TGCGCCAGCAGCCCCGGAGTGGCAAAACCGGGCAAAAACATTCAGTACTTC
CASSPGVAKPGKNIQYF
>TRBD1|TRBV4-1|TRBJ1-5|.
TGCGCCAGCAGCCAAGCAGGGGGTTATGATCAGCCCCAGCATTTT
CASSQAGGYDQPQHF
>TRBD1|TRBV10-1|TRBJ2-7|.
TGCGCCAGCGGACAGGGAGTACCCTACGAGCAGTACTTC
CASGQGVPYEQYF
>.|TRBV2|TRBJ2-6|.
TGTGCCAGCATCAGGGGCACCCTGGACTCTGGGGCCAACGTCCTGACTTTC
CASIRGTLDSGANVLTF
>.|TRBV27|TRBJ2-1|.
TGTGCCAGCAGTTTAATCGGTTTCGGTCTCTCCTACAATGAGCAGTTCTTC
CASSLIGFGLSYNEQFF
>.|TRBV19|TRBJ1-1|.
TGTGCCAGTAGTCTAACGAGGAGAACTGAAGCTTTCTTT
CASSLTRRTEAFF
>.|TRBV18|TRBJ2-7|.
TGTGCCAGCTCACCCGATTCCGGGGCCTACGAGCAGTACTTC
CASSPDSGAYEQYF
>.|TRBV4-1|TRBJ2-7|.
TGCGCCAGCAGCCAGGGGACACCGGCGACCTACGAGCAGTACTTC
CASSQGTPATYEQYF
>.|TRBV7-8|TRBJ1-5|.
TGTGCCAGCAGCTTACCCCCCAAAAAGCAGGAGGATCAGCCCCAGCATTTT
CASSLPPKKQEDQPQHF
>TRBD1|TRBV19|TRBJ1-1|.
TGTGCCAGTAGTCCCCCGGGACAGGAAGCTTTCTTT
CASSPPGQEAFF
>.|TRBV6-1|TRBJ1-5|.
TGTGCCAGCAGTGATAGGGAGGGCAGCAATCAGCCCCAGCATTTT
CASSDREGSNQPQHF
>.|TRBV9|TRBJ1-4|.
TGTGCCAGCAGCGTAGGGGGGGGTAATGAAAAACTGTTTTTT
CASSVGGGNEKLFF
>TRBD1|TRBV4-2|TRBJ1-5|.
TGTGCCAGCAGCCAAGATGGGGACAGCTATAGCAATCAGCCCCAGCATTTT
CASSQDGDSYSNQPQHF
>.|TRBV6-5|TRBJ2-7|once
TGTGCCAGCAGTTACGTCAGGGGACATTCCTACGAGCAGTACTTC
CASSYVRGHSYEQYF
>TRBD2|TRBV7-3|TRBJ2-3|.
TGTGCCAGCAGCTCATCACTAGCGGGGGGGCCAATGGATACGCAGTATTTT
CASSSSLAGGPMDTQYF
>TRBD2|TRBV11-2|TRBJ2-3|.
TGTGCCAGCAGCTTACAGCGGGGTTCCACAGATACGCAGTATTTT
CASSLQRGSTDTQYF
>.|TRBV19|TRBJ1-3|once
TGTGCCAGTAGTACACAGGACTCTGGAAACACCATATATTTT
CASSTQDSGNTIYF
>TRBD1|TRBV28|TRBJ1-2|.
TGTGCCAGCAGATTCGACAGGGGGCAAGAGTATGGCTACACCTTC
CASRFDRGQEYGYTF
>.|TRBV7-6|TRBJ2-2|once
TGTGCCAGCAGCTCGTCCATGGGGGGGCCCACCGGGGAGCTGTTTTTT
CASSSSMGGPTGELFF
>TRBD1|TRBV4-3|TRBJ2-7|.
TGCGCCAGCAGCCAGGGACAGGCGAGCTCCTACGAGCAGTACTTC
CASSQGQASSYEQYF
>.|TRBV6-1|TRBJ1-2|.
TGTGCCAGCAGTGAAGGGGAGACGCTTGCATTTGGCTACACCTTC
CASSEGETLAFGYTF
>TRBD1|TRBV27|TRBJ1-4|.
TGTGCCAGCAGTAAGCAGGGGGCTAAACTGTTTTTT
CASSKQGAKLFF
>.|TRBV4-3|TRBJ2-1|.
TGCGCCAGCAGCCAAGATGGCAGAGAGCAGTTCTTC
CASSQDGREQFF
>.|TRBV27|TRBJ1-2|.
TGTGCCAGCAGTTTATCACAGGACGGTGGCTACACCTTC
CASSLSQDGGYTF
>.|TRBV5-6|TRBJ1-2|.
TGTGCCAGCAGCTTTCGCAGGGTAGACGGCTACACCTTC
CASSFRRVDGYTF
>TRBD1|TRBV5-1|TRBJ1-6|.
TGCGCCAGCAAATTTGGACAGGAAAATTCACCCCTCCACTTT
CASKFGQENSPLHF
>TRBD1|TRBV9|TRBJ1-2|.
TGTGCCAGCAGCGATCGGACAGGGTCTAACTATGGCTACACCTTC
CASSDRTGSNYGYTF
>TRBD1|TRBV7-2|TRBJ1-2|.
TGTGCCAGCAGCCCTACGACAGGGGGCACTGGCTACACCTTC
CASSPTTGGTGYTF
>TRBD1|TRBV4-3|TRBJ2-2|.
TGCGCCAGCAGCCATGACTGGACAGGGACGAACACCGGGGAGCTGTTTTTT
CASSHDWTGTNTGELFF
>TRBD2|TRBV12-5|TRBJ2-1|once
TGTGCTAGTCGAATTAGCGGGGGGGGACCCAATGAGCAGTTCTTC
CASRISGGGPNEQFF
>.|TRBV4-3|TRBJ1-1|.
TGCGCCAGCAGCCAATCGGGACTAGCTCGGCGAGCTTTCTTT
CASSQSGLARRAFF
>.|TRBV19|TRBJ1-4|.
TGTGCCAGTAGTATAGGAATATTCCTGGAGAATGAAAAACTGTTTTTT
CASSIGIFLENEKLFF
>.|TRBV2|TRBJ1-2|.
TGTGCCAGCAAAGGGCCGGGGGGGAACTATGGCTACACCTTC
CASKGPGGNYGYTF
>TRBD1|TRBV9|TRBJ1-1|.
TGTGCCAGCAGATTAGTACAGGGGCGCGCTGAAGCTTTCTTT
CASRLVQGRAEAFF
>.|TRBV5-1|TRBJ1-2|.
TGCGCCAGCAGCTTGGCCGGAGGGCAGGACTCCTATGGCTACACCTTC
CASSLAGGQDSYGYTF